The next 14 T cell receptor beta chains were all read from a single sample in a study of blood T cell repertoires in COVID-19. Data came from immunoSEQ multiplex PCR; TCRdb stores just in-frame clones and leaves some out. Seen here are some 520,000 clones, roughly 89% observed once, and the top ten hold around 0.95%. The sequenced sample consisted of peripheral blood. The receptors derive from a man between 18 and 35 years old with COVID-19, enrolled during active disease.

The chain couples TRBV3-1 (or the pseudogene TRBV3-2) to TRBJ2-6, with TRBD1 matching 9 bases. CDR3 length: 17 amino acids. Trimming cost V 4 bases and J 1 base; bases outside gene matches: 5. The V gene's germline CDR1 is LGHDT and CDR2 YNNKEL (reference sequence). CDR3 residues: CASSPGTGKSGANVLTF. The CDR3 coding sequence is TGTGCCAGCAGCCCCGGGACAGGGAAGTCTGGGGCCAACGTCCTGACTTTC.

A single count supports this clone. This rearrangement joins TRBV15 to TRBJ2-3; D is unresolved. The CDR3 has 15 amino acids. Germline CDR1 and CDR2: LNHNV and YYDKDF (reference sequence). V dropped 0 bases and J dropped 3 bases, with 10 bases sitting between them. The CDR3 nucleotides are TGTGCCACCAGCAGAGAATACTCCGGGACAGATACGCAGTATTTT. Encoded protein: CATSREYSGTDTQYF. Filled out from reference TRBV15 and TRBJ2-3, the complete variable domain reads DAMVIQNPRYQVTQFGKPVTLSCSQTLNHNVMYWYQQKSSQAPKLLFHYYDKDFNNEADTPDNFQSRRPNTSFCFLDIRSPGLGDTAMYLCATSREYSGTDTQYFGPGTRLTVL.

The chain couples TRBV29-1 to TRBJ2-3, with TRBD2 identical over 9 bases. Trimming removed 4 bases from V and 4 bases from J; junction bases left unmatched: 6. The CDR3 contains 14 residues. The germline gives CDR1 SQVTM, CDR2 ANQGSEA. CDR3 bases: TGCAGCGTTGTTGGCGGGAGGGAGGCAGATACGCAGTATTTT. The encoded protein is CSVVGGREADTQYF.

There are a few counts of this clone. The V call is TRBV29-1, the J call TRBJ2-1; D may be TRBD1 or TRBD2 (9 bases each). Germline V lookup: CDR1 SQVTM, CDR2 ANQGSEA. Trimming removed 7 bases at V and 12 bases at J, with 22 bases between. The CDR3 contains 13 residues. This CDR3 reads CSAQGARAGGQFF. The CDR3 coding sequence is TGCAGCGCACAGGGGGCAAGAGCGGGAGGGCAGTTCTTC.

The chain links TRBV9 to TRBJ2-3; D gene uncertain. Trimming removed 4 bases at V and 1 base at J, with 10 bases between. From germline, CDR1 is SGDLS and CDR2 YYNGEE. The CDR3 sequence is 14 residues long. Here the CDR3 DNA reads TGTGCCAGCAGCTCACCTGGCCGCACAGATACGCAGTATTTT. It is translated as CASSSPGRTDTQYF.

A single count supports this clone. The chain links TRBV2 to TRBJ2-7; no reliable D call. V lost 4 bases, J lost 2 bases, and 15 bases lay in between. The germline V gene encodes CDR1 SNHLY and CDR2 FYNNEI. The CDR3 contains 15 residues. The chain's CDR3 is CASSGDRDGAYEQYF. The CDR3 DNA follows: TGTGCCAGCAGTGGAGACCGAGATGGAGCCTACGAGCAGTACTTC.

The CDR3 DNA is TGTGCCAGCAGCCAGGCCACTGAAGCTTTCTTT. Its translation is CASSQATEAFF. This chain links TRBV7-9 with TRBJ1-1; no firm D call. The CDR3 totals 11 residues. Germline CDR1 reads SEHNR; CDR2 reads FQNEAQ (reference sequence). Trimming cost V 5 bases and J 4 bases, with 5 bases left between them.

The V call is TRBV5-1, the J call TRBJ2-1; 9 bases are shared with TRBD2. Germline values: CDR1 SGHRS, CDR2 YFSETQ. Losses at the gene ends were 3 bases for V and 5 bases for J; bases not matched to a gene: 6. This CDR3 is built from 15 residues. CDR3 sequence: CASSYGASGDNEQFF. DNA of the CDR3: TGCGCCAGCAGCTACGGGGCTAGCGGGGACAATGAGCAGTTCTTC.

This clone was recorded a few times. This rearrangement joins TRBV5-1 to TRBJ1-1; a possible D gene is TRBD1 (5 bases). CDR3 length equals 15 residues. V lost 4 bases to trimming and J lost 4 bases, with 17 bases between them. Germline-derived CDR1 and CDR2 are SGHRS and YFSETQ. CDR3 region: CASSGGRTMVTEAFF. For the CDR3, the DNA is TGCGCCAGCAGCGGGGGACGGACTATGGTCACTGAAGCTTTCTTT.

The chain combines TRBV19 with TRBJ1-3; D unclear. The CDR3 contains 12 residues. Trimming cost V 7 bases and J 2 bases, with 6 bases left between them. Germline values: CDR1 LNHDA, CDR2 SQIVND (reference sequence). This CDR3 reads CASTLPGNTIYF. As DNA, the CDR3 is TGTGCCAGTACCCTACCTGGAAACACCATATATTTT.

The genes are TRBV7-9 and TRBJ1-1; no definite D call. Germline loops: CDR1 SEHNR, CDR2 FQNEAQ (reference sequence). Trimming left V 1 base short and J 0 bases short, with 12 bases between. This CDR3 has 16 amino acids. The CDR3 region has the DNA TGTGCCAGCAGCTTAGTAAATCTCCACATGAACACTGAAGCTTTCTTT. This gives the protein CASSLVNLHMNTEAFF.

The chain couples TRBV11-1 to TRBJ1-1; 8 nucleotides align to TRBD1. With 4 bases clipped from V and 10 bases from J, the junction kept 5 bases outside the gene matches. The CDR3 contains 12 residues. The germline CDR1 and CDR2 sequences are SGHAT and FQDESV (reference sequence). The CDR3 is CASSSRTGRAFF. The CDR3 nucleotides read TGTGCCAGCAGCTCAAGGACAGGGCGAGCTTTCTTT.

CDR3 in amino acids: CAISEGTAPNYGYTF. In nucleotides, the CDR3 is TGTGCCATCAGTGAGGGGACAGCCCCTAACTATGGCTACACCTTC. The chain recombines TRBV10-3 with TRBJ1-2; 7 positions agree with TRBD1. The CDR3 runs 15 residues. Per the germline V gene, CDR1 is ENHRY and CDR2 is SYGVKD. Unmatched junction bases numbered 3, after V lost 2 bases and J lost 0 bases.

V and J are TRBV11-3 and TRBJ2-2, with a possible D match to TRBD2 (5 bases). The germline V gene has CDR1 SGHNT and CDR2 YENEEA. Between the trimmed V and J ends, which lost 3 bases and 4 bases, there was a span of 12 bases. This CDR3 is built from 15 residues. The CDR3 DNA sequence: TGTGCCAGCAGCTTTCAGCACAGCGGCACCGGGGAGCTGTTTTTT. It specifies CASSFQHSGTGELFF.